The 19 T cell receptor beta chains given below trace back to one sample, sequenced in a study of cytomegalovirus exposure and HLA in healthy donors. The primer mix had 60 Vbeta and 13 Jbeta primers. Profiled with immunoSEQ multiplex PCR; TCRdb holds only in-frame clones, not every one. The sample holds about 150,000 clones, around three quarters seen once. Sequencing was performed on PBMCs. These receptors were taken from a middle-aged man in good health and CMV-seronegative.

DNA for the CDR3: TGTGCCAGCAGTTACACCATCCACAGGGTCAATGAGCAGTTCTTC. As protein: CASSYTIHRVNEQFF. The chain is built from TRBV6-5 and TRBJ2-1, with D perhaps TRBD1 (6 bases). This CDR3 comprises 15 residues. Germline CDR1 and CDR2: MNHEY and SVGAGI. Trimming removed 2 bases from V and 6 bases from J, with 14 bases in between.

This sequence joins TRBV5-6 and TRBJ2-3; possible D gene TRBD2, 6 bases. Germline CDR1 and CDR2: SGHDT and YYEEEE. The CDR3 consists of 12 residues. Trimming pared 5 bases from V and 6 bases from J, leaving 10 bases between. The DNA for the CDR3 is TGTGCCAGCAGGGTTGGGGGGGATACGCAGTATTTT. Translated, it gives CASRVGGDTQYF.

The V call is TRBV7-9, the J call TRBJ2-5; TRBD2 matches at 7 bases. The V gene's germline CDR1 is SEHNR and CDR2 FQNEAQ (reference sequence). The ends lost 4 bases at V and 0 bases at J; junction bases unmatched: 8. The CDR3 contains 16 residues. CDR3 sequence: CASSSSGTSYQETQYF. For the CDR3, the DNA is TGTGCCAGCAGCTCGAGCGGGACTTCGTACCAAGAGACCCAGTACTTC.

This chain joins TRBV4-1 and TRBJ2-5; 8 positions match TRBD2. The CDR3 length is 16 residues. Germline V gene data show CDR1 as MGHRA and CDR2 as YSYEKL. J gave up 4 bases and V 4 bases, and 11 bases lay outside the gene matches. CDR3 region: CASSPRAGAGGETQYF. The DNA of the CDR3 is TGCGCCAGCAGCCCTCGGGCCGGGGCGGGGGGAGAGACCCAGTACTTC.

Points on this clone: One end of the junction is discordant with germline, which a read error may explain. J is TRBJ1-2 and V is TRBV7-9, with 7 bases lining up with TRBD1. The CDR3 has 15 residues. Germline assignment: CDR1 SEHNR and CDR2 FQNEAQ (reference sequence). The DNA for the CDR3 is TGTGCCAGCAGCTCGACTCAAAGGACAGGTGATATTATCTCCTTC. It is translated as CASSSTQRTGDIISF.

The CDR3 sequence: CASGLGQTNTDTQYF. CDR3 coding DNA: TGTGCTAGTGGGCTTGGACAGACGAACACAGATACGCAGTATTTT. J is TRBJ2-3 and V is TRBV12-5; D perhaps matches TRBD1 (6 bases). Between the trimmed V and J ends, which lost 6 bases and 2 bases, there was a span of 15 bases. Germline CDR1 reads LGHNT; CDR2 reads FRNRAP. The CDR3 loop spans 15 amino acids. The whole variable domain, filled in from reference TRBV12-5 and TRBJ2-3, reads DARVTQTPRHKVTEMGQEVTMRCQPILGHNTVFWYRQTMMQGLELLAYFRNRAPLDDSGMPKDRFSAEMPDATLATLKIQPSEPRDSAVYFCASGLGQTNTDTQYFGPGTRLTVL.

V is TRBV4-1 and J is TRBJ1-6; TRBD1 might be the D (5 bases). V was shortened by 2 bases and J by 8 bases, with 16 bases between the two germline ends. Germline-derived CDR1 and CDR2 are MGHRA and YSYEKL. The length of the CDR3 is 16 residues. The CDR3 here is CASSQPLRGGDSPLHF. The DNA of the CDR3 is TGCGCCAGCAGCCAACCCCTCCGGGGAGGGGATTCACCCCTCCACTTT.

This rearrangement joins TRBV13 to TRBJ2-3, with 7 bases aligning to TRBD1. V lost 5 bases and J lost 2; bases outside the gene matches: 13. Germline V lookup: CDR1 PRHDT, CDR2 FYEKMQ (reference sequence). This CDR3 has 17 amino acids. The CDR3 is CASSPSTGYTNTDTQYF. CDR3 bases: TGTGCCAGCAGCCCCTCGACAGGGTACACGAACACAGATACGCAGTATTTT. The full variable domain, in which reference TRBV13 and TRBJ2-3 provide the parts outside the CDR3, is AAGVIQSPRHLIKEKRETATLKCYPIPRHDTVYWYQQGPGQDPQFLISFYEKMQSDKGSIPDRFSAQQFSDYHSELNMSSLELGDSALYFCASSPSTGYTNTDTQYFGPGTRLTVL.

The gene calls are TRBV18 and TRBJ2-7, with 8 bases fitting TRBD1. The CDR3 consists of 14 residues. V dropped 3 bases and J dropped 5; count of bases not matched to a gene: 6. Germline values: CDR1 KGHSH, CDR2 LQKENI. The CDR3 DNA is TGTGCCAGCTCACCGCGGACAGGGTTACACGAGCAGTACTTC. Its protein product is CASSPRTGLHEQYF. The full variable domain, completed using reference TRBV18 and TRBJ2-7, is NAGVMQNPRHLVRRRGQEARLRCSPMKGHSHVYWYRQLPEEGLKFMVYLQKENIIDESGMPKERFSAEFPKEGPSILRIQQVVRGDSAAYFCASSPRTGLHEQYFGPGTRLTVT.

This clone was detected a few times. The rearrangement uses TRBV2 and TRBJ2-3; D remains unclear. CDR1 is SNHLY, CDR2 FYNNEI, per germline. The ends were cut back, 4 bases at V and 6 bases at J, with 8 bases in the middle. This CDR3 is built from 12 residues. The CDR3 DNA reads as TGTGCCAGCAGTGGACCAGCGGATACGCAGTATTTT. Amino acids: CASSGPADTQYF.

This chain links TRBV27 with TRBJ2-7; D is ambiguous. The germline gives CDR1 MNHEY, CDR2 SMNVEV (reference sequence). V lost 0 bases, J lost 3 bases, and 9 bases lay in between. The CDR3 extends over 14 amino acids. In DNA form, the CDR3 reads TGTGCCAGCAGTTTATCGTTTAACTTCTACGAGCAGTACTTC. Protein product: CASSLSFNFYEQYF.

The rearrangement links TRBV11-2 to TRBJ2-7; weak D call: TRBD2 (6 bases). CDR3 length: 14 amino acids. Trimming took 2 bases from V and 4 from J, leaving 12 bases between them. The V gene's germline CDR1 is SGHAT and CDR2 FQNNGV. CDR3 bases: TGTGCCAGCAGCTTATCGGGGGAGCGATACGAGCAGTACTTC. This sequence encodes CASSLSGERYEQYF.

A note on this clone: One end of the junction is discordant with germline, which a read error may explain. CDR3 loop: CATTRETSGTDTQYF. The DNA for the CDR3 is TGTGCCACCACCAGAGAGACTAGCGGGACAGATACGCAGTATTTT. This chain uses TRBV15 with TRBJ2-3; 10 bases agree with TRBD2. The CDR3 is 15 amino acids. The germline gives CDR1 LNHNV, CDR2 YYDKDF (reference sequence).

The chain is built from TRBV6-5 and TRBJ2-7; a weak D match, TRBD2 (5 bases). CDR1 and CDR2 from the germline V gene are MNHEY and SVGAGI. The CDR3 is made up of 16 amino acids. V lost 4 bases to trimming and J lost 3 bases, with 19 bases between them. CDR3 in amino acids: CASSSPPGVGNYEQYF. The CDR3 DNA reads TGTGCCAGCAGTTCCCCCCCCGGGGTGGGGAACTACGAGCAGTACTTC.

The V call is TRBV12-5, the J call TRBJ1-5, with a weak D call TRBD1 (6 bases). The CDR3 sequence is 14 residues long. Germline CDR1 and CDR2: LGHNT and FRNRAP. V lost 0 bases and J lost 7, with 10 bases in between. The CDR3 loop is CASGLVSGVQPQHF. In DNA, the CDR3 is TGTGCTAGTGGTTTGGTATCAGGGGTACAGCCCCAGCATTTT.

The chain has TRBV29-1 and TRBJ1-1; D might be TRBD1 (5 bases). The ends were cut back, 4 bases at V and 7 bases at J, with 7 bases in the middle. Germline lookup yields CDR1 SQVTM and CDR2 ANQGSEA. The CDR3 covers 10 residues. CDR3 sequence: CSVGQFEAFF. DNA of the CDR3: TGCAGCGTTGGACAGTTTGAAGCTTTCTTT.

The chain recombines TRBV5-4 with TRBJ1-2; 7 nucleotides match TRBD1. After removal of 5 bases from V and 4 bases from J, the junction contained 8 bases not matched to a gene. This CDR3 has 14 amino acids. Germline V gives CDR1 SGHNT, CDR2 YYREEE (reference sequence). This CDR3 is CASRPGQELYGYTF. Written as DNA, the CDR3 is TGTGCCAGCAGACCTGGACAGGAACTCTATGGCTACACCTTC.

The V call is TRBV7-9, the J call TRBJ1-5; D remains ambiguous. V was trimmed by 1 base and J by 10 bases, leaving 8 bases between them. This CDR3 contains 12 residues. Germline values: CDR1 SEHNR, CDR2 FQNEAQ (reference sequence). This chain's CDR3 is CASSLGANPQHF. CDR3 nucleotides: TGTGCCAGCAGCTTAGGGGCTAACCCCCAGCATTTT.

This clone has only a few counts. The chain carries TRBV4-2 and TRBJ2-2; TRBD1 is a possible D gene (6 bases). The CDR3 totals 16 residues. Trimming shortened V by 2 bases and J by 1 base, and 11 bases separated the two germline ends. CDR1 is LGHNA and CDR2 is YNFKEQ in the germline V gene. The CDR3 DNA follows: TGTGCCAGCAGCCAAAGAAAAGGGGGGAACACCGGGGAGCTGTTTTTT. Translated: CASSQRKGGNTGELFF.